This TCR beta chain was recorded in a study of blood T cell repertoires in COVID-19. About the research overall: COVID-19 samples collected from the United States, Italy and Spain covered acute and convalescent phases. Sources were T cells, B-cell-depleted T cells, or PBMCs; the material itself was cDNA or gDNA.

The CDR3 totals 16 residues. The V gene's germline CDR1 is SGHTS and CDR2 YDEGEE. V was pared by 0 bases and J by 0 bases, with 0 bases of the junction left unmatched. Source study methods: Researchers report that nucleated cell counts were estimated from reference gene primer amplification. Sequencing used immunoSEQ multiplex PCR; TCRdb keeps in-frame clones, though not all of them. For V, J and clone size, that table is used; D and trimming come from the DNA. The repertoire holds just under 40,000 clones, with about 87% as singletons. This sequence originates from a man over 45 with active or convalescent COVID-19. The sequenced material came from peripheral blood. The rearrangement links TRBV5-8 to TRBJ2-6; TRBD1 agrees at 7 bases. CDR3 sequence (DNA): TGTGCCAGCAGCTTGGGACAGGGCTCTGGGGCCAACGTCCTGACTTTC. Translation gives CASSLGQGSGANVLTF.